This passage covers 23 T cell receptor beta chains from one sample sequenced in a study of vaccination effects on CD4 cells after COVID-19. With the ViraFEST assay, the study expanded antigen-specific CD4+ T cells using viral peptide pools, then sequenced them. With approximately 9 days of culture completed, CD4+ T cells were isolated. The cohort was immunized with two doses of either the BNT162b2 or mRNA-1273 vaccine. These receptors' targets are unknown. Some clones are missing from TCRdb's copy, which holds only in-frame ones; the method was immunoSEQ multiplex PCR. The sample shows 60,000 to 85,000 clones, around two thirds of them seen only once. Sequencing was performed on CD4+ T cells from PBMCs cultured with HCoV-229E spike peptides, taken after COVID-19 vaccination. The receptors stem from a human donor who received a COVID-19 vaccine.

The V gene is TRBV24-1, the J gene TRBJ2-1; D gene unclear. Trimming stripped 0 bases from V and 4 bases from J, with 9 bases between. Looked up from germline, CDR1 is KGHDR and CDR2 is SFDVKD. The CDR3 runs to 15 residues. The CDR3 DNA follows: TGTGCCACCAGTGATTTGTACGACCTGTACAATGAGCAGTTCTTC. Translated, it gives CATSDLYDLYNEQFF.

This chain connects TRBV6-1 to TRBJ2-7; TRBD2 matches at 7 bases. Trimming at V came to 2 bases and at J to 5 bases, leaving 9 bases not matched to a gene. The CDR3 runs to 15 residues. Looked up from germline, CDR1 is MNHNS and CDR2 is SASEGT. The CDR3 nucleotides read TGTGCCAGCAGTGAACGGGGGGAAGGGAGCAACGAGCAGTACGTC. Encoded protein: CASSERGEGSNEQYV.

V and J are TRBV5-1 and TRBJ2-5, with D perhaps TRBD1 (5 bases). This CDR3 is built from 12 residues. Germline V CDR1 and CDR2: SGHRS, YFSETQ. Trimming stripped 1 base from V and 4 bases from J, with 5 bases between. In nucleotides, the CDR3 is TGCGCCAGCAGCTTGAGGGGAGAGACCCAGTACTTC. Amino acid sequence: CASSLRGETQYF.

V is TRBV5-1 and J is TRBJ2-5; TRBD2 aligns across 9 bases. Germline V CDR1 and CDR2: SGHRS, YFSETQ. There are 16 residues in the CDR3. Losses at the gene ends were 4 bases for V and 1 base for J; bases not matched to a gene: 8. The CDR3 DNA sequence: TGCGCCAGCAGCCTAGCTAGCGGGGCAGCCCAAGAGACCCAGTACTTC. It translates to CASSLASGAAQETQYF.

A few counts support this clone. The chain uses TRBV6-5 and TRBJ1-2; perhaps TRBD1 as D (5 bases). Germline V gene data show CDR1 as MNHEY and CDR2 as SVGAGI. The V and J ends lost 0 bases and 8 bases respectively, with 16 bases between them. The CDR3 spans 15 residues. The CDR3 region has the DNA TGTGCCAGCAGTTACTCGACTCTATCGACAGCCGGCTACACCTTC. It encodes CASSYSTLSTAGYTF.

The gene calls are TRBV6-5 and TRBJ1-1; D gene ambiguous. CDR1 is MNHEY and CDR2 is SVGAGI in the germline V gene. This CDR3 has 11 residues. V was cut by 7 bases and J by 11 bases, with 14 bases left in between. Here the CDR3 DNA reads TGTGCCAGCACGATGGGGTCCCGGGCTTTCTTT. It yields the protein CASTMGSRAFF.

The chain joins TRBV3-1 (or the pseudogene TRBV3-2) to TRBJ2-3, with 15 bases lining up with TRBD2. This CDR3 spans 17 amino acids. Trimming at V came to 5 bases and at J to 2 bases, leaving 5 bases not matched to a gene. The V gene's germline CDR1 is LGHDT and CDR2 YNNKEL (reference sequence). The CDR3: CASSSGLAGGSTDTQYF. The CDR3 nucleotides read TGTGCCAGCAGCAGTGGACTAGCGGGGGGGTCCACAGATACGCAGTATTTT.

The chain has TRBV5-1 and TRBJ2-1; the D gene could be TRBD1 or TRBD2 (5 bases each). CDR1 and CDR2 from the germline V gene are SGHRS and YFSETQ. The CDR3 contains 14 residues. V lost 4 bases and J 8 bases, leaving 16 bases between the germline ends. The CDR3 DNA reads TGCGCCAGCAGCACCGGGACCCCTGGGGATGAGCAGTTCTTC. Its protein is CASSTGTPGDEQFF. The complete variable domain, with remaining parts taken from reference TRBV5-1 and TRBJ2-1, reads KAGVTQTPRYLIKTRGQQVTLSCSPISGHRSVSWYQQTPGQGLQFLFEYFSETQRNKGNFPGRFSGRQFSNSRSEMNVSTLELGDSALYLCASSTGTPGDEQFFGPGTRLTVL.

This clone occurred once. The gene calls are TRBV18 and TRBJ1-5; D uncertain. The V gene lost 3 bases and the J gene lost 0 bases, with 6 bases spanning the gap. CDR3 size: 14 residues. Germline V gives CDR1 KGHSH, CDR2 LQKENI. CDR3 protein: CASSPDNSNQPQHF. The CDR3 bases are TGTGCCAGCTCACCCGATAATAGCAATCAGCCCCAGCATTTT.

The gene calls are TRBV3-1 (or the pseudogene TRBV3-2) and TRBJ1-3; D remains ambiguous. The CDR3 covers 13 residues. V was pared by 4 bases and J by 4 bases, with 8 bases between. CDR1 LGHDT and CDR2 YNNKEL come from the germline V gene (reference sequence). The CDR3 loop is CASSLGGGNTIYF. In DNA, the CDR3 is TGTGCCAGCAGCCTAGGTGGAGGAAACACCATATATTTT.

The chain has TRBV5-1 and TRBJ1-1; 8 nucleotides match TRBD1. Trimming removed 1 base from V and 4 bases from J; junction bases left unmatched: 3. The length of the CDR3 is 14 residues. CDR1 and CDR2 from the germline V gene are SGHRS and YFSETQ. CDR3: CASSLFTGGTEAFF. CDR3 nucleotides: TGCGCCAGCAGCTTGTTTACAGGGGGCACTGAAGCTTTCTTT.

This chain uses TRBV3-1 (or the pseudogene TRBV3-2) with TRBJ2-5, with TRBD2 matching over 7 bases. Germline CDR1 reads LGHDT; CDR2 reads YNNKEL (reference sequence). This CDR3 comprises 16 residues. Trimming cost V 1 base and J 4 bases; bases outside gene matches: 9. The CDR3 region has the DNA TGTGCCAGCAGCCAAGTTCGGCTAGCGGAGAGAGAGACCCAGTACTTC. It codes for CASSQVRLAERETQYF.

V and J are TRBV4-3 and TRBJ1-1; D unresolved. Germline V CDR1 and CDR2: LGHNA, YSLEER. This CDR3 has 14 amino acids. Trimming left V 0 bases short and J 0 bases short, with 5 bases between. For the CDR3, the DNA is TGCGCCAGCAGCCAAGATCTGGTGAACACTGAAGCTTTCTTT. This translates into CASSQDLVNTEAFF.

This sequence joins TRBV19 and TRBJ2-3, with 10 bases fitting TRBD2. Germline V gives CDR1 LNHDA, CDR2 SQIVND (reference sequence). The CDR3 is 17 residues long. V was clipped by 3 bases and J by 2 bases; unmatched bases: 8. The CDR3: CASSISLAGVLTDTQYF. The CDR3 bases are TGTGCCAGTAGTATCTCCCTAGCGGGGGTCCTCACAGATACGCAGTATTTT.

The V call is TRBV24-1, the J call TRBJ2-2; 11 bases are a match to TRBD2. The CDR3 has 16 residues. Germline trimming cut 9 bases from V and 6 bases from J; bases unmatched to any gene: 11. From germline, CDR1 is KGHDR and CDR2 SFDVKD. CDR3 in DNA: TGTGCCACCGGGGGGCTAGCGGGGGGCAGAGCCGGGGAGCTGTTTTTT. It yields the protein CATGGLAGGRAGELFF.

The CDR3 loop is CASSPGQTALVTGNTIYF. CDR3 DNA: TGTGCCAGCAGCCCTGGACAGACCGCCTTAGTAACTGGAAACACCATATATTTT. The chain couples TRBV7-9 to TRBJ1-3, with D possibly matching TRBD1 (6 bases). The CDR3 runs 18 residues. Germline V lookup: CDR1 SEHNR, CDR2 FQNEAQ (reference sequence). The V and J ends lost 5 bases and 2 bases respectively, with 22 bases between them.

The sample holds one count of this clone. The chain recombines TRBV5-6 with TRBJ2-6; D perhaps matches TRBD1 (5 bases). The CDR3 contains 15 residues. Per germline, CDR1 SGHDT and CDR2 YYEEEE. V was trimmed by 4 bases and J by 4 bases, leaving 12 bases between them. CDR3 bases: TGTGCCAGCAGCGCTAGGGGTTCCGGGGCCAACGTCCTGACTTTC. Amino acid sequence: CASSARGSGANVLTF. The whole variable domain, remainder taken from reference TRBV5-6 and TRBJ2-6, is DAGVTQSPTHLIKTRGQQVTLRCSPKSGHDTVSWYQQALGQGPQFIFQYYEEEERQRGNFPDRFSGHQFPNYSSELNVNALLLGDSALYLCASSARGSGANVLTFGAGSRLTVL.

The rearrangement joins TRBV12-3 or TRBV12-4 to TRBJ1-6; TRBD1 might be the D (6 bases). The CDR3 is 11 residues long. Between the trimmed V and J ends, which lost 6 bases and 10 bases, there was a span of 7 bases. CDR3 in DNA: TGTGCCAGCAGCGGGGGCTCACCCCTCCACTTT. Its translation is CASSGGSPLHF.

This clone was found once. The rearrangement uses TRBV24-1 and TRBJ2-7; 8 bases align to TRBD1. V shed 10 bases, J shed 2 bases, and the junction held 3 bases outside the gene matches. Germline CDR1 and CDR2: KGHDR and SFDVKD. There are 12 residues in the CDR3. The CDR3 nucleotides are TGTGCCACGCGGGACAGGACCTACGAGCAGTACGTC. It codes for CATRDRTYEQYV.

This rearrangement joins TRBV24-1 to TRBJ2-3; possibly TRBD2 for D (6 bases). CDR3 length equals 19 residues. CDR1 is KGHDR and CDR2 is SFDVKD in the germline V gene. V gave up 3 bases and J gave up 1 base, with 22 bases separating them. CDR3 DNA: TGTGCCACCAGTGATAAAGCCCCTCGCGGAGGGGCGGGCACAGATACGCAGTATTTT. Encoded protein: CATSDKAPRGGAGTDTQYF.

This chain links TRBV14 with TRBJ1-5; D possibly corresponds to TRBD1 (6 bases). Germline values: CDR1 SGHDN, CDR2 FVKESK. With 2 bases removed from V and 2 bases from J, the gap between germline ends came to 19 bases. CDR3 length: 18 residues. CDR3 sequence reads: CASSQSGAARRRNQPQHF. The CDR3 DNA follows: TGTGCCAGCAGCCAATCGGGGGCAGCACGAAGGCGCAATCAGCCCCAGCATTTT.

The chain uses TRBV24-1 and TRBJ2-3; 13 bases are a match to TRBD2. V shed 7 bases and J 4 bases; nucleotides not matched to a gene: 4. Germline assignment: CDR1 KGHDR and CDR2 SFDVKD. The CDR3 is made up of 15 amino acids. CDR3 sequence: CATRVTSGGADTQYF. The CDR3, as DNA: TGTGCCACCAGAGTAACTAGCGGGGGGGCAGATACGCAGTATTTT.

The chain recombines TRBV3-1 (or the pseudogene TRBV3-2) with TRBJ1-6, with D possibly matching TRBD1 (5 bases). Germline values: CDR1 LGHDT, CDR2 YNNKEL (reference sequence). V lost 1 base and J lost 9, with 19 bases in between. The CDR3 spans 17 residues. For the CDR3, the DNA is TGTGCCAGCAGCCAAGGGCCAGACAGAGACGGAGGTTCACCCCTCCACTTT. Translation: CASSQGPDRDGGSPLHF.